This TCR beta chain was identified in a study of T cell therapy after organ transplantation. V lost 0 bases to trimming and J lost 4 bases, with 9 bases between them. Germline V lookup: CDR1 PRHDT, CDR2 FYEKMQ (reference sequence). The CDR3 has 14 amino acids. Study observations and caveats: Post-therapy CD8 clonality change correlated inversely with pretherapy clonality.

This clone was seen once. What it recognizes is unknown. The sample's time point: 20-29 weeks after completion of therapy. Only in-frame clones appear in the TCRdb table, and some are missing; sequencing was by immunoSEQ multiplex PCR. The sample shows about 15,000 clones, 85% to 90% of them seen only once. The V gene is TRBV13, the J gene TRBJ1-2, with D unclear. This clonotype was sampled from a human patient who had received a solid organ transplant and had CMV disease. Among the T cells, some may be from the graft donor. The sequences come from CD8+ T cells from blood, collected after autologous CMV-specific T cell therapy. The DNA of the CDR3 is TGTGCCAGCAGCTTAGGCTTGGCCGCCTATGGCTACACCTTC. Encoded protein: CASSLGLAAYGYTF.